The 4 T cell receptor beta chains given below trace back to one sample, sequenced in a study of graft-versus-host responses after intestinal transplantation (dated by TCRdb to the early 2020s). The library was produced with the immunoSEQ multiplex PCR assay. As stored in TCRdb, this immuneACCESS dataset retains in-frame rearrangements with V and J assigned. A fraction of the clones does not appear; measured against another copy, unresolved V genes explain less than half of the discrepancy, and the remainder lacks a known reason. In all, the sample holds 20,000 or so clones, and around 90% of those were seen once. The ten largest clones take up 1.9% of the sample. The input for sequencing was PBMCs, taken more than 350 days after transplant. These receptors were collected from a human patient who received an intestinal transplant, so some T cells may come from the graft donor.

The CDR3 is CSVQTDGNYEQYF. CDR3 sequence (DNA): TGCAGCGTTCAAACTGACGGAAACTACGAGCAGTACTTC. J is TRBJ2-7 and V is TRBV29-1; no firm D call. The V and J ends lost 5 bases and 3 bases respectively, with 14 bases between them. This CDR3 has 13 amino acids. Germline CDR1 SQVTM, CDR2 ANQGSEA.

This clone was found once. CDR3 loop: CASSESGLGYCTDTQYF. CDR3 bases: TGCGCCAGCAGTGAGTCAGGTCTAGGGTATTGCACAGATACGCAGTATTTT. V and J are TRBV10-1 and TRBJ2-3; no clear D gene. With 0 bases removed from V and 1 base from J, the gap between germline ends came to 14 bases. Germline V gene sequence: CDR1 WNHNN, CDR2 SYGVQD (reference sequence). There are 17 residues in the CDR3.

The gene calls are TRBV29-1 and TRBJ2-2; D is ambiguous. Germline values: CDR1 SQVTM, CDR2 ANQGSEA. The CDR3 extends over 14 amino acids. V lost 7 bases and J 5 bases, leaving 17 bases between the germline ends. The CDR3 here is CSAHYAPGTGELFF. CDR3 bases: TGCAGCGCCCACTACGCCCCTGGGACCGGGGAGCTGTTTTTT.

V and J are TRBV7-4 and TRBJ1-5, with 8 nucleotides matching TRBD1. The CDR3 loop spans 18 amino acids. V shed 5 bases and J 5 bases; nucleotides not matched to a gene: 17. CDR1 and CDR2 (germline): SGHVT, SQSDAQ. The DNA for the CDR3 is TGTGCCAGCAGCCCCTCCAGGGGGCAATCCCACCGTCATCAGCCCCAGCATTTT. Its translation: CASSPSRGQSHRHQPQHF.